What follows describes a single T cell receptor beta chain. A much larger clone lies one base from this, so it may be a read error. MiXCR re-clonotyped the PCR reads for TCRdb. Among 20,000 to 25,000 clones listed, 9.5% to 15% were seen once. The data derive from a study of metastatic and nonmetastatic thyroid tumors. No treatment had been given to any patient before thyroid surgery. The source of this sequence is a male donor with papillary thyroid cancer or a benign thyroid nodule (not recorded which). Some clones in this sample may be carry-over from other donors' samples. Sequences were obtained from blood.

DNA for the CDR3: TGTGCCAGCAGCCAAACTAGCGGAGCCACAGATATGCAGTATTTT. Translating it yields CASSQTSGATDMQYF. V usage is TRBV3-1 and J usage is TRBJ2-3; 8 bases are a match to TRBD2. CDR1 is LGHDT, CDR2 YNNKEL, per germline (reference sequence). The CDR3 consists of 15 residues.